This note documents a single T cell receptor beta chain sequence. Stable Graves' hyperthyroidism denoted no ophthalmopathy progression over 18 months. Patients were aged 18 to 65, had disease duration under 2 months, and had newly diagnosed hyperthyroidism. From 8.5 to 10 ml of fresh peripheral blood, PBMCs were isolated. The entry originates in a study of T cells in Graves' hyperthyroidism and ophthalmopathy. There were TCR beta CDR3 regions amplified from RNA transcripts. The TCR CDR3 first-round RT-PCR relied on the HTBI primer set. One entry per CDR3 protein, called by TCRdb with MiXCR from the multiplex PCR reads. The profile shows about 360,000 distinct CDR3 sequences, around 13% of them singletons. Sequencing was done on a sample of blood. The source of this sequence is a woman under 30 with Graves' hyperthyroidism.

The CDR3 reads CASSYDLARPSKRIPLVVGETQYF. CDR3 bases: TGTGCCAGCAGTTACGATCTCGCGAGGCCCTCGAAAAGAATCCCCTTGGTAGTCGGAGAGACCCAGTACTTC. The chain joins TRBV6-5 to TRBJ2-5; D is uncertain. CDR1 MNHEY and CDR2 SVGAGI come from the germline V gene. This CDR3 comprises 24 residues. The ends were cut back, 2 bases at V and 4 bases at J, with 41 bases in the middle.